The present TCR beta chain was sequenced within a study of OX40 agonist ivuxolimab in advanced cancers. Across the whole study: Eligibility admitted prior anti-PD-1, anti-PD-L1 or anti-CTLA-4 therapy; approximately 40% had some.

Method: immunoSEQ multiplex PCR; TCRdb's copy keeps in-frame clones and lacks some. The sample records about 67,000 clones, approximately 91% being singletons. The V gene's germline CDR1 is SGHTA and CDR2 FQGNSA. The CDR3 has 15 residues. Trimming took 0 bases from V and 2 from J, leaving 10 bases between them. People who had autoimmune disease history or systemic immunosuppression were excluded. Blood sampling was done at baseline, cycle 4 day 1, and cycle 7 day 1. The TCR comes from an adult with an advanced solid tumor such as melanoma, head and neck, liver or kidney cancer. This chain uses TRBV7-2 with TRBJ2-5, with D perhaps TRBD1 (5 bases). The sample here was CD4+ or CD8+ T cells sorted from blood, taken in a trial of the OX40 agonist ivuxolimab. CDR3 DNA: TGTGCCAGCAGCTTAGCCCCAGGGTTTCAAGAGACCCAGTACTTC. It encodes CASSLAPGFQETQYF.